This T cell receptor beta chain was sequenced in a study of Ad26.COV2.S vaccination and SARS-CoV-2 variants. General study results and limits: TCR breadth and depth estimates may have understated total T cell responses.

CDR1 is LNHDA, CDR2 SQIVND, per germline (reference sequence). This CDR3 comprises 15 residues. V lost 6 bases, J lost 0 bases, and 11 bases lay in between. Note on this clone: Its antigen is not identified.

The treatment here: roughly 20 received Ad26.COV2.S at low or high dose, single or two shots; several received placebo; per-sample allocation not given. Collection of samples fell on day 63 after the first vaccine or placebo injection. Only in-frame clones appear in the TCRdb table, and some are missing; sequencing was by immunoSEQ multiplex PCR. The profile shows about 440,000 clones, less than 95% of them singletons. The clonotype comes from a person between 18 and 59 years old who received the Ad26.COV2.S COVID-19 vaccine or a placebo. This chain uses TRBV19 with TRBJ1-4, with D tentatively TRBD1 (5 bases). This material consisted of peripheral blood, taken in a trial of Ad26.COV2.S vaccine versus placebo. The CDR3 DNA follows: TGTGCCAGTAGGAAAACAGGTGCAACTAATGAAAAACTGTTTTTT. Its translation is CASRKTGATNEKLFF.